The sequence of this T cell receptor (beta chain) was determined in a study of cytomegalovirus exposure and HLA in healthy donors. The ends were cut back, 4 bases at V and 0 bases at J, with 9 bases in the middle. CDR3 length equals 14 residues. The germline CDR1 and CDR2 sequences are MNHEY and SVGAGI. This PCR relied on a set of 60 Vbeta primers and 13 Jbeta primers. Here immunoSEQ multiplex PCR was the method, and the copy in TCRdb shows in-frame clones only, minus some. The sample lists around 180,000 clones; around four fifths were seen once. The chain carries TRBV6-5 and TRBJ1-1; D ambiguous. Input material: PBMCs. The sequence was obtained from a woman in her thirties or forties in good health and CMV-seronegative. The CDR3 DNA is TGTGCCAGCAGTTCGTCCCCCCTGAACACTGAAGCTTTCTTT. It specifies CASSSSPLNTEAFF.